Following are 2 T cell receptor beta chains from one sample sequenced in a study of CD8+ T cells in alopecia areata. cDNA prepared by RNA extraction and subsequent reverse transcription served as the template for sequencing. Assay used: immunoSEQ multiplex PCR; TCRdb lists only in-frame clones, some missing. The sample consists of under 300,000 clones, roughly 63% of them appearing once. The treatment: oral pan-JAK inhibitor, 5-10 mg twice daily. The sequencing used CD4+ T cells sorted from blood, collected around week 54, from a patient treated with tofacitinib. These receptor sequences come from a human donor with alopecia areata.

The chain combines TRBV19 with TRBJ2-1; 8 bases agree with TRBD2. Germline V gene lookup returns CDR1 LNHDA and CDR2 SQIVND (reference sequence). V shed 3 bases, J shed 5 bases, and the junction held 3 bases outside the gene matches. The length of the CDR3 is 14 residues. For the CDR3, the DNA is TGTGCCAGTAGTATGCAGCGGGGGAACAATGAGCAGTTCTTC. This codes for CASSMQRGNNEQFF.

The V gene is TRBV30, the J gene TRBJ2-1; D is unresolved. Trimming cost V 0 bases and J 4 bases, with 16 bases left between them. The CDR3 is 16 amino acids. CDR1 GTSNPN and CDR2 SVGIG come from the germline V gene (reference sequence). CDR3 nucleotides: TGTGCCTGGAGTGTCCCCCTCGATTGGTCTTACAATGAGCAGTTCTTC. Residues: CAWSVPLDWSYNEQFF. Complete variable domain (other parts from reference TRBV30 and TRBJ2-1): SQTIHQWPATLVQPVGSPLSLECTVEGTSNPNLYWYRQAAGRGLQLLFYSVGIGQISSEVPQNLSASRPQDRQFILSSKKLLLSDSGFYLCAWSVPLDWSYNEQFFGPGTRLTVL.